This passage covers 23 T cell receptor beta chains from one sample sequenced in a study of PD-1 blockade in classical Hodgkin lymphoma. The patients all showed relapse after autologous stem cell transplantation, while their brentuximab vedotin exposure varied. PBMCs were thawed, and CD8+ T cells were then isolated from them by magnetic negative selection. This table comes from immunoSEQ multiplex PCR, and its TCRdb copy is limited to in-frame clones, with some not included. Of about 29,000 clones listed, 70% to 90% were seen once; the top ten hold around 6.7%. This sample comprised CD8+ T cells from blood, obtained at baseline. These receptors were obtained from a human donor with classical Hodgkin lymphoma.

This rearrangement joins TRBV10-2 to TRBJ1-5; D gene uncertain. Germline CDR1 reads WSHSY; CDR2 reads SAAADI. The CDR3 extends over 15 amino acids. Trimming removed 9 bases at V and 4 bases at J, with 19 bases between. The CDR3 sequence is CASGPPGDFNQPQHF. CDR3 DNA: TGCGCCAGTGGTCCCCCAGGAGACTTTAATCAGCCCCAGCATTTT.

The V gene is TRBV25-1, the J gene TRBJ2-1; a weak D match, TRBD2 (5 bases). Germline CDR1 MGHDK, CDR2 SYGVNS. Trimming pared 7 bases from V and 3 bases from J, leaving 10 bases between. CDR3 length: 13 residues. CDR3 region: CASNRGNYNEQFF. The CDR3 nucleotides read TGTGCCAGCAACCGGGGAAACTACAATGAGCAGTTCTTC.

This clone has just a few counts. The chain carries TRBV21-1 and TRBJ2-2; the tabulated D call, TRBD1, remains unverified against the DNA. TRBV21-1 is reported as a pseudogene. The CDR3 totals 15 residues. The CDR3 DNA reads as TGTGCCAGCAGCAAAGGAAGGGGGTATGGCGGGGAGCTGTTTTTT. It yields the protein CASSKGRGYGGELFF.

V is TRBV28 and J is TRBJ2-3; D may be TRBD1 (6 bases). The CDR3 is 14 residues long. Germline V gene data show CDR1 as MDHEN and CDR2 as SYDVKM. V lost 5 bases to trimming and J lost 3 bases, with 12 bases between them. The CDR3 DNA is TGTGCCAGCAGTGGACAGTATCCTACAGATACGCAGTATTTT. Encoded protein: CASSGQYPTDTQYF.

The chain combines TRBV7-9 with TRBJ2-5; D uncertain. The germline CDR1 and CDR2 sequences are SEHNR and FQNEAQ (reference sequence). The V end was cut by 4 bases, the J end by 2 bases, with 14 bases between. The CDR3 sequence is 15 residues long. CDR3 protein: CASSSSVGAQETQYF. In DNA, the CDR3 is TGTGCCAGCAGCTCCTCGGTAGGAGCACAAGAGACCCAGTACTTC.

The chain carries TRBV2 and TRBJ2-3, with 9 bases lining up with TRBD2. The J segment lost 6 bases and the V segment lost 6 bases, leaving 10 bases of the junction unmatched. Germline V CDR1 and CDR2: SNHLY, FYNNEI. This CDR3 has 15 amino acids. The CDR3 is CASSPVAGATDTQYF. CDR3 DNA sequence: TGTGCCAGCAGCCCAGTAGCGGGAGCCACGGATACGCAGTATTTT.

The CDR3 bases are TGCGCCAGCAGCGGGGCTGGGGCCAACGTCCTGACTTTC. It is translated as CASSGAGANVLTF. The chain combines TRBV5-1 with TRBJ2-6; D uncertain. The germline V and J ends were trimmed by 4 bases and 2 bases, with 4 bases remaining between them. Germline V gives CDR1 SGHRS, CDR2 YFSETQ. The length of the CDR3 is 13 residues. Combining the CDR3 with reference TRBV5-1 and TRBJ2-6 gives the whole variable domain KAGVTQTPRYLIKTRGQQVTLSCSPISGHRSVSWYQQTPGQGLQFLFEYFSETQRNKGNFPGRFSGRQFSNSRSEMNVSTLELGDSALYLCASSGAGANVLTFGAGSRLTVL.

V gene TRBV10-1 combines with J gene TRBJ1-3, with TRBD1 as a possible D gene (6 bases). CDR1 is WNHNN and CDR2 is SYGVQD in the germline V gene (reference sequence). The CDR3 is 16 amino acids. Trimming removed 0 bases from V and 4 bases from J, with 13 bases in between. CDR3 nucleotide sequence: TGCGCCAGCAGTGAGTCGTCAGGGGCTGCGGGAAACACCATATATTTT. Translation: CASSESSGAAGNTIYF.

The rearrangement joins TRBV27 to TRBJ1-1; D remains ambiguous. The CDR3 runs 15 residues. Trimming left V 5 bases short and J 0 bases short, with 13 bases between. The germline gives CDR1 MNHEY, CDR2 SMNVEV (reference sequence). CDR3 protein: CASSPAVGMNTEAFF. CDR3 bases: TGTGCCAGCAGTCCCGCCGTGGGGATGAACACTGAAGCTTTCTTT.

In its sample, this clone was seen once. The V gene is TRBV30, the J gene TRBJ2-7, with 10 bases identical to TRBD1. The CDR3 length is 14 residues. J was trimmed by 11 bases and V by 8 bases; bases with no gene match: 18. Germline V gives CDR1 GTSNPN, CDR2 SVGIG (reference sequence). CDR3 nucleotides: TGTGCCGGCGATTCCGGGACAGGGGCCCAAGGGGAGTACTTC. Its translation: CAGDSGTGAQGEYF.

The chain carries TRBV6-5 and TRBJ1-2, with D unclear. The CDR3 covers 15 residues. Per germline, CDR1 MNHEY and CDR2 SVGAGI. Trimming stripped 0 bases from V and 7 bases from J, with 15 bases between. In nucleotides, the CDR3 is TGTGCCAGCAGTTACTCGCCAGCCAGCAGTTTTGGCTACACCTTC. Translation: CASSYSPASSFGYTF.

The V gene is TRBV7-2, the J gene TRBJ2-2, with 8 bases matching TRBD1. The trim removed 4 bases at V and 3 bases at J, leaving 4 bases unmatched. The CDR3 has 15 residues. Germline CDR1 SGHTA, CDR2 FQGNSA. The CDR3: CASSSTRGHTGELFF. DNA of the CDR3: TGTGCCAGCAGCTCGACCAGGGGGCACACCGGGGAGCTGTTTTTT.

This clone was seen more than once but under ten times. The chain uses TRBV7-9 and TRBJ1-1; no firm D call. Germline assignment: CDR1 SEHNR and CDR2 FQNEAQ (reference sequence). V lost 6 bases and J lost 4, with 12 bases in between. CDR3 length equals 13 residues. For the CDR3, the DNA is TGTGCCAGCAGAAATCGACAAATCACTGAAGCTTTCTTT. Translated, it gives CASRNRQITEAFF. Looking up the rest from reference TRBV7-9 and TRBJ1-1 gives the full variable domain: DTGVSQNPRHKITKRGQNVTFRCDPISEHNRLYWYRQTLGQGPEFLTYFQNEAQLEKSRLLSDRFSAERPKGSFSTLEIQRTEQGDSAMYLCASRNRQITEAFFGQGTRLTVV.

The chain joins TRBV11-2 to TRBJ1-1; TRBD1 agrees at 7 bases. Germline CDR1 SGHAT, CDR2 FQNNGV. Trimming removed 2 bases from V and 5 bases from J; junction bases left unmatched: 11. The CDR3 is made up of 16 amino acids. CDR3: CASSLKGAGPGTEAFF. Here the CDR3 DNA reads TGTGCCAGCAGCTTAAAGGGGGCGGGGCCCGGGACTGAAGCTTTCTTT.

This clone has a handful of counts. The genes are TRBV2 and TRBJ2-7, with D perhaps TRBD2 (6 bases). The germline V gene has CDR1 SNHLY and CDR2 FYNNEI. With 3 bases removed from V and 0 bases from J, the gap between germline ends came to 18 bases. The CDR3 extends over 17 amino acids. CDR3 coding DNA: TGTGCCAGCAGTGATGGTATAGGAGGGGTACTCTCCTACGAGCAGTACTTC. This sequence encodes CASSDGIGGVLSYEQYF.

CDR3 amino acids: CASSLLLTGQGADGYTF. CDR3 coding DNA: TGTGCCAGCAGCTTACTGTTGACGGGACAGGGGGCGGATGGCTACACCTTC. The chain uses TRBV7-9 and TRBJ1-2; 12 nucleotides align to TRBD1. CDR1 and CDR2 (germline): SEHNR, FQNEAQ (reference sequence). The length of the CDR3 is 17 residues. V lost 2 bases, J lost 6 bases, and 10 bases stayed unmatched.

The chain uses TRBV2 and TRBJ2-7; 7 bases are shared with TRBD1. This CDR3 region has 16 residues. CDR1 is SNHLY and CDR2 is FYNNEI in the germline V gene. The trim removed 1 base at V and 3 bases at J, leaving 9 bases unmatched. In DNA form, the CDR3 reads TGTGCCAGCAGTGAAGGATCGCGACAGGGCCTCTACGAGCAGTACTTC. Its translation: CASSEGSRQGLYEQYF.

This rearrangement joins TRBV27 to TRBJ2-7, with no clear D. Germline V gene sequence: CDR1 MNHEY, CDR2 SMNVEV (reference sequence). V was pared by 0 bases and J by 0 bases, with 12 bases between. This CDR3 has 16 residues. CDR3 DNA sequence: TGTGCCAGCAGTTTATCTTCAGCGAGTAGCTCCTACGAGCAGTACTTC. As protein: CASSLSSASSSYEQYF.

The chain recombines TRBV28 with TRBJ1-1, with D maybe TRBD1 (5 bases). The CDR3 contains 15 residues. Germline loops: CDR1 MDHEN, CDR2 SYDVKM. Trimming removed 7 bases from V and 7 bases from J, with 22 bases in between. Written as DNA, the CDR3 is TGTGCCAGCACCAAATCCCGGGACCGTGCTCTTGAAGCTTTCTTT. This translates into CASTKSRDRALEAFF.

The chain links TRBV27 to TRBJ2-5; D may be TRBD1 (6 bases). CDR3 length: 17 amino acids. Deletions cut 1 base from V and 1 base from J, with 16 bases between. CDR1 is MNHEY, CDR2 SMNVEV, per germline (reference sequence). CDR3 in amino acids: CASSLFPGTISQETQYF. CDR3 DNA: TGTGCCAGCAGTTTATTCCCCGGGACAATTTCCCAAGAGACCCAGTACTTC.

This chain links TRBV7-6 with TRBJ2-2; D assignment may be TRBD1 or TRBD2 (6 bases each). The V end was cut by 1 base, the J end by 3 bases, with 12 bases between. The CDR3 spans 16 residues. Per germline, CDR1 SGHVS and CDR2 FNYEAQ. The DNA of the CDR3 is TGTGCCAGCAGCTTAGAAGGGGGGCGGGACACCGGGGAGCTGTTTTTT. It specifies CASSLEGGRDTGELFF.

The rearrangement joins TRBV7-8 to TRBJ2-3; 8 positions match TRBD2. The V segment lost 1 base and the J segment 4 bases; nucleotides outside the gene matches: 7. CDR1 and CDR2 (germline): SGHVS, FQNEAQ. The CDR3 runs 16 residues. The CDR3 loop is CASSLVGRGAADTQYF. The CDR3 bases are TGTGCCAGCAGCTTAGTGGGGCGGGGGGCCGCAGATACGCAGTATTTT.

The J gene is TRBJ2-2, the V gene TRBV5-1, with no clear D. Germline CDR1 SGHRS, CDR2 YFSETQ. The CDR3 runs 15 residues. V lost 0 bases, J lost 6 bases, and 12 bases lay in between. CDR3 coding DNA: TGCGCCAGCAGCTTGGAGGCTACTGGGGCCGGGGAGCTGTTTTTT. Translation: CASSLEATGAGELFF.